The present TCR beta chain was sequenced within a study of blood T cells in healthy people across ages. General study points: There was a strong correlation between TCR beta diversity and naive T cell percentage. Donors of long life had a larger count of naive CD4+ cells and greater diversity than aged donors. Expanded clonotype shifts may have been confounded, as the donors had an unknown CMV status.

Through a sample-barcoded 5' primer and a J-beta primer mix, a second PCR was run for about 7 to 12 cycles. TCRdb fed the 5' RACE reads into MiXCR, producing one record per CDR3 protein. The sample lists around 1.5 million distinct CDR3 sequences, almost 35% occurring once. Germline CDR1 and CDR2: MGHDK and SYGVNS. This CDR3 has 15 residues. The V segment lost 1 base and the J segment 7 bases; nucleotides outside the gene matches: 6. Points on this clonotype: Its antigen is undetermined.

Sequencing input: blood. The TCR was taken from a woman in her twenties or thirties in good health. The chain combines TRBV25-1 with TRBJ2-7, with 11 bases identical to TRBD2. The CDR3 nucleotides read TGTGCCAGCAGTGAATCACTAGCGGGAGCGGGGGAGCAGTACTTC. Translation: CASSESLAGAGEQYF.